This is a list of T cell receptor beta chains from one sample in a study of blood T cell repertoires in COVID-19. Using immunoSEQ multiplex PCR, the repertoire was profiled, and TCRdb retains in-frame clones only, with some absent. This sample has about 83,000 clones, with around 90% found just once. Material for sequencing was peripheral blood. Receptor source: a woman aged 45 to 65 with active or convalescent COVID-19. The CDR3 runs from the conserved cysteine through the conserved F or W. Fields, in order: J gene, D gene, clone size, V gene, CDR3 protein, CDR3 DNA. D genes are given only for firm matches. A clone size is listed for some rows: how often the clone was seen (once, few, many), or a class if it is expanded.

>TRBJ1-2|-|-|TRBV6-1
CASSEMRQGNYGYTF
TGTGCCAGCAGTGAAATGAGGCAGGGGAACTATGGCTACACCTTC
>TRBJ1-3|-|few|TRBV6-2/TRBV6-3
CASSPPTGFSSGNTIYF
TGTGCCAGCAGCCCTCCGACGGGGTTCAGCTCTGGAAACACCATATATTTT
>TRBJ1-1|TRBD1|-|TRBV6-5
CASSYSTNRGSTEAFF
TGTGCCAGCAGTTACTCAACAAACAGGGGAAGCACTGAAGCTTTCTTT
>TRBJ1-1|-|-|TRBV29-1
CSGGTGTEAFF
TGCAGCGGGGGGACGGGGACTGAAGCTTTCTTT
>TRBJ1-4|TRBD1|-|TRBV5-1
CASSLTGAATIDKLFF
TGCGCCAGCAGCTTAACAGGGGCCGCGACGATAGACAAACTGTTTTTT
>TRBJ1-3|TRBD1|-|TRBV5-6
CASSLGQQGNTIYF
TGTGCCAGCAGCCTGGGACAGCAGGGAAACACCATATATTTT
>TRBJ2-3|TRBD2|-|TRBV3-1/TRBV3-2
CASSQVVTSGSTDTQYF
TGTGCCAGCAGCCAAGTCGTCACTAGCGGAAGCACAGATACGCAGTATTTT
>TRBJ1-6|TRBD1|-|TRBV29-1
CSVLQGLNSPLHF
TGCAGCGTTTTACAGGGGCTCAATTCACCCCTCCACTTT
>TRBJ1-3|-|-|TRBV5-6
CASSPWGGTGNTIYF
TGTGCCAGCAGCCCATGGGGGGGGACTGGAAACACCATATATTTT
>TRBJ2-7|TRBD2|-|TRBV7-9
CASSFGAGGPYEQYF
TGTGCCAGCAGCTTTGGGGCGGGAGGTCCCTACGAGCAGTACTTC
>TRBJ2-5|TRBD2|-|TRBV5-4
CASSLGSGGIRETQYF
TGTGCCAGCAGCTTGGGTAGCGGGGGGATAAGAGAGACCCAGTACTTC
>TRBJ2-7|TRBD2|-|TRBV6-2/TRBV6-3
CASSLLGTSGSYEQYF
TGTGCCAGCAGCCTCTTAGGGACTAGCGGTTCCTACGAGCAGTACTTC
>TRBJ1-2|TRBD1|-|TRBV5-1
CASSPAGGGYGYTF
TGCGCCAGCAGCCCCGCAGGGGGCGGCTATGGCTACACCTTC
>TRBJ1-3|-|-|TRBV18
CASSPRSGGGGVSGNTIYF
TGTGCCAGCTCACCAAGGTCGGGGGGCGGTGGAGTCTCTGGAAACACCATATATTTT
>TRBJ1-4|TRBD1|-|TRBV6-5
CASSKTGGSGEKLFF
TGTGCCAGCAGTAAAACAGGGGGCTCCGGGGAAAAACTGTTTTTT
>TRBJ1-4|-|-|TRBV3-1/TRBV3-2
CASSQGGYEKLFF
TGTGCCAGCAGCCAGGGGGGGTATGAAAAACTGTTTTTT